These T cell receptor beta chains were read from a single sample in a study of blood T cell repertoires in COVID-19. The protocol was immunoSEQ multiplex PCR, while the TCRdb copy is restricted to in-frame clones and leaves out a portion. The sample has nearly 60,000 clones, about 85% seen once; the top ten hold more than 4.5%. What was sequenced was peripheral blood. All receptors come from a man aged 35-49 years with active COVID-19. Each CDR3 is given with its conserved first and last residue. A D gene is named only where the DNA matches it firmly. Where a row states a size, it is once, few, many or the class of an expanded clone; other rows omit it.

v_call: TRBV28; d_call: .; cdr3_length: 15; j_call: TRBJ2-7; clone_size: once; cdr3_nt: TGTGCCAGCAGTCGGCCCCTATGGACAGATTACGAGCAGTACTTC; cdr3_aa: CASSRPLWTDYEQYF
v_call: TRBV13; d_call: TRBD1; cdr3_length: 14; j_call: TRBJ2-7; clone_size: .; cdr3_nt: TGTGCCAGCAGCTCCTACAGGGGTGCCTACGAGCAGTACTTC; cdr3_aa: CASSSYRGAYEQYF
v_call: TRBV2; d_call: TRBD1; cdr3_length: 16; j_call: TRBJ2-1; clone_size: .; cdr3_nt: TGTGCCAGCAGTGACGGGACAGGACTTTACTACAATGAGCAGTTCTTC; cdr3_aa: CASSDGTGLYYNEQFF
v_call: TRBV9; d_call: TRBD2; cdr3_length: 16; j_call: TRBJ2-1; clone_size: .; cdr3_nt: TGTGCCAGCAGCGTAGCTACACTAGCGGGAGGAAATGAGCAGTTCTTC; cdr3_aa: CASSVATLAGGNEQFF
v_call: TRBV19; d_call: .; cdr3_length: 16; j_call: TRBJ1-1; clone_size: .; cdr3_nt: TGTGCCAGTACTGGGGGCCGGCAGGGAAGGGACACTGAAGCTTTCTTT; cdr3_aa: CASTGGRQGRDTEAFF
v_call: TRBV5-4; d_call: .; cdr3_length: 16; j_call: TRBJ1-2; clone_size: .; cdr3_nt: TGTGCCAGCAGCTTGGAAAACCCAGGGGCGGGCTATGGCTACACCTTC; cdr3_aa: CASSLENPGAGYGYTF
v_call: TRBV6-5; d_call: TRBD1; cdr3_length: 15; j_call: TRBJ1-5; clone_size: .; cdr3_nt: TGTGCCAGCAACGGACAGGGGAGCGGCAATCAGCCCCAGCATTTT; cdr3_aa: CASNGQGSGNQPQHF
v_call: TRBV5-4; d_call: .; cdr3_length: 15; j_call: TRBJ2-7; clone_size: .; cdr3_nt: TGTGCCAGCGCCGAAAAAAAGGGGTATATTGGAGAGCAGTACTTC; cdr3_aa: CASAEKKGYIGEQYF
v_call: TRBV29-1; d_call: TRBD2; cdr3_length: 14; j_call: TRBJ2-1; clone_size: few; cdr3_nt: TGCAGCGTTGAGAGGACTAGCCGGATAGGTGAGCAGTTCTTC; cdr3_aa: CSVERTSRIGEQFF
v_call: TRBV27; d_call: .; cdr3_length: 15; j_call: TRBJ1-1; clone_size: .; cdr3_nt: TGTGCCAGCAGTCTAAGGACGGGAGTAAAACCTGAAGCTTTCTTT; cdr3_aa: CASSLRTGVKPEAFF
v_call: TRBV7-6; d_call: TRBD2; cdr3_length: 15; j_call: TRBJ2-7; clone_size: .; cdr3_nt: TGTGCCAGCAGCCGCCGGACTAGCGGGACCTACGAGCAGTACTTC; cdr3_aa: CASSRRTSGTYEQYF
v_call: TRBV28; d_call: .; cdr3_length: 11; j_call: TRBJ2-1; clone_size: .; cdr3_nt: TGTGCCAGCACCCCGGGGTCGGAGCAGTTCTTC; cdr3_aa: CASTPGSEQFF
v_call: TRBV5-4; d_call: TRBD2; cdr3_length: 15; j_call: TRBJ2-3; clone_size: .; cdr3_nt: TGTGCCAGCAGCCCCGGGACTAGCGGCACAGATACGCAGTATTTT; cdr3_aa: CASSPGTSGTDTQYF
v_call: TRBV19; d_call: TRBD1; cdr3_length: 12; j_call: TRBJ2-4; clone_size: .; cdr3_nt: TGTGCCGTCGGACAGGGGGGGGACATTCAGTACTTC; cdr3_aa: CAVGQGGDIQYF
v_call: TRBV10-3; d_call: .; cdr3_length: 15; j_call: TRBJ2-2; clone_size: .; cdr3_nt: TGTGCCATCAGTGAGTCGGTGAGGAACACCGGGGAGCTGTTTTTT; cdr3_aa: CAISESVRNTGELFF
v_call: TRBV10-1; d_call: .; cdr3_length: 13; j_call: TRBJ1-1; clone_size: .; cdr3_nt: TGCGCCAGCAGTCACAGTGTGAACACTGAAGCTTTCTTT; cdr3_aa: CASSHSVNTEAFF
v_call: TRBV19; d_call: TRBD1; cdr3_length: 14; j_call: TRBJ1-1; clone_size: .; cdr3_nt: TGTGCCAGTCGAATAGGGACAGTGAACACTGAAGCTTTCTTT; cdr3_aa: CASRIGTVNTEAFF
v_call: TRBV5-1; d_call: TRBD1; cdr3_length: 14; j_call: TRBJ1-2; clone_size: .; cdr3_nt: TGCGCCAGCAGCTTAGGGACAGCGGACTATGGCTACACCTTC; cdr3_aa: CASSLGTADYGYTF
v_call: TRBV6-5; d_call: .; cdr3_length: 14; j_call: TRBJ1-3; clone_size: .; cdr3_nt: TGTGCCAGCACCCTAGGGGTCTCTGGAAACACCATATATTTT; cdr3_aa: CASTLGVSGNTIYF
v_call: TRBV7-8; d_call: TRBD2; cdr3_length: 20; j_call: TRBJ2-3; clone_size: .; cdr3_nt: TGTGCCAGCAGGCGACTGGGACTAGCGGGATTCAAATACTCCACAGATACGCAGTATTTT; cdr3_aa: CASRRLGLAGFKYSTDTQYF
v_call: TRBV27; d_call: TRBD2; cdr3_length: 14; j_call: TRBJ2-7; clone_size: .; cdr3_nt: TGTGCCAGCAGGGGAACCCCGGGACTAACAGAGCAGTACTTC; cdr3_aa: CASRGTPGLTEQYF
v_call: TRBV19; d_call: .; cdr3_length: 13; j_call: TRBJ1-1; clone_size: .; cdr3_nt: TGTGCCAGTATTCCCGACTCATACACTGAAGCTTTCTTT; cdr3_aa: CASIPDSYTEAFF
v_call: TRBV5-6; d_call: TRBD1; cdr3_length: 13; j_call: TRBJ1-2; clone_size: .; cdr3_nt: TGTGCCAGCACTTGGGACAGGGCGCAGGGCTACACCTTC; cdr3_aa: CASTWDRAQGYTF
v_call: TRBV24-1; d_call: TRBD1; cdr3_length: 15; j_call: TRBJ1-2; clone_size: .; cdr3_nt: TGTGCCACCAGTGATTCCGGGACAGGGTATAAAGGCTACACCTTC; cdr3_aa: CATSDSGTGYKGYTF